Listed below are T cell receptor beta chains from one sample, sequenced in a study of blood T cells in healthy people across ages. TCRdb passed the 5' RACE reads through MiXCR, listing each CDR3 protein once. The sample contains around 1,500,000 distinct CDR3 sequences, under 30% of which appear only once. The material sequenced was blood. The receptors derive from a woman younger than 45 in good health. The CDR3 runs from the conserved cysteine through the conserved F or W. The order of the fields is D gene, clone size, J gene, V gene, CDR3 DNA, CDR3 protein. The D gene is left open where the match is weak. The size of a clone is reported for some rows only, either as once, few or many, or as a class for expanded clones.

NA | few | TRBJ1-5 | TRBV15 | TGTGCCACCAGCATGAACAGGGCCCAGCCCCAGCATTTT | CATSMNRAQPQHF
TRBD2 | NA | TRBJ2-7 | TRBV7-9 | TGTGCCAGCAGCTTATGGGGCGGAGCGGGGCCCTACGAGCAGTACTTC | CASSLWGGAGPYEQYF
TRBD1 | NA | TRBJ2-3 | TRBV20-1 | TGCAGCAACTTAGGACAGGATGGTACGCAGTATTTT | CSNLGQDGTQYF
NA | few | TRBJ1-2 | TRBV4-1 | TGCGCCAGCAGCCTCGGCGTGGCCTATGGCTACACCTTC | CASSLGVAYGYTF
NA | few | TRBJ1-1 | TRBV20-1 | TGCAGTGCTAGAGACCCGGCGCAGAACACTGAAGCTTTCTTT | CSARDPAQNTEAFF
NA | once | TRBJ1-1 | TRBV5-6 | TGTGCCAGCAGCTTATTATCGGGGGGGCAGGCCGGAACTGAAGCTTTCTTT | CASSLLSGGQAGTEAFF
NA | medium-sized | TRBJ1-2 | TRBV13 | TGTGCCAGCAGCTTTTCCGCAGGGGAGGGACATGGCTACACCTTC | CASSFSAGEGHGYTF
NA | NA | TRBJ2-3 | TRBV7-3 | TGTGCCAGCGGTGATGGGGCAGATATGCAGTATTTT | CASGDGADMQYF
TRBD2 | few | TRBJ2-1 | TRBV7-3 | TGTGCCAGCAGCTTTAGTGGCGGGGGGGGCCCCGTGTCCTACAATGAGCAGTTCTTC | CASSFSGGGGPVSYNEQFF
NA | many | TRBJ1-5 | TRBV2 | TGTGCCAGCGCACTGGACAGCAATCAGCCCCAGCATTTT | CASALDSNQPQHF
TRBD1 | NA | TRBJ1-2 | TRBV4-3 | TGCGCCAGCAGCCAAGAGACAGGGTTCTATGGCTACACCTTC | CASSQETGFYGYTF
NA | NA | TRBJ2-4 | TRBV7-9 | TGTGCCAGCAGCTGTGAGGGGTCGGCCAAAAACATTCAGTACTTC | CASSCEGSAKNIQYF
TRBD2 | NA | TRBJ2-4 | TRBV20-1 | TGCAGTGCAACCGGGGGGTTGGATACAAACATTCAGTACTTC | CSATGGLDTNIQYF
TRBD1 | many | TRBJ2-6 | TRBV12-3/TRBV12-4 | TGTGCCAGCAGAGGACAGGTCTCTGGGGCCAACGTCCTGACTTTC | CASRGQVSGANVLTF
NA | few | TRBJ2-5 | TRBV2 | TGTGCCAGCTGGTCCAGTCGGGAGACCCAGTACTTC | CASWSSRETQYF
NA | NA | TRBJ1-2 | TRBV14 | TGTGCCAGCAGCCAAATAAGGGATGGCTACACCTTC | CASSQIRDGYTF